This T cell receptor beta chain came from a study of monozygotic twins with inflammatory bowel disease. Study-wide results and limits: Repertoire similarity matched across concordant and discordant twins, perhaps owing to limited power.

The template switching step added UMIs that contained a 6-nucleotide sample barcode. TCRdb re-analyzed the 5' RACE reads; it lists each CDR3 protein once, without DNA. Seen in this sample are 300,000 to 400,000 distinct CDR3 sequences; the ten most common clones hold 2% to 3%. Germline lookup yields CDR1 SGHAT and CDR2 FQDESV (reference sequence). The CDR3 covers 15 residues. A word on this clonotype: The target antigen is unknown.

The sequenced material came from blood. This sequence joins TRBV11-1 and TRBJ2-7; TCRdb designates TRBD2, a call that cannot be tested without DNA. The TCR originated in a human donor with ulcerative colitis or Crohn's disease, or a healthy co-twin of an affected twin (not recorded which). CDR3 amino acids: CASSLWTSASYEQYF.